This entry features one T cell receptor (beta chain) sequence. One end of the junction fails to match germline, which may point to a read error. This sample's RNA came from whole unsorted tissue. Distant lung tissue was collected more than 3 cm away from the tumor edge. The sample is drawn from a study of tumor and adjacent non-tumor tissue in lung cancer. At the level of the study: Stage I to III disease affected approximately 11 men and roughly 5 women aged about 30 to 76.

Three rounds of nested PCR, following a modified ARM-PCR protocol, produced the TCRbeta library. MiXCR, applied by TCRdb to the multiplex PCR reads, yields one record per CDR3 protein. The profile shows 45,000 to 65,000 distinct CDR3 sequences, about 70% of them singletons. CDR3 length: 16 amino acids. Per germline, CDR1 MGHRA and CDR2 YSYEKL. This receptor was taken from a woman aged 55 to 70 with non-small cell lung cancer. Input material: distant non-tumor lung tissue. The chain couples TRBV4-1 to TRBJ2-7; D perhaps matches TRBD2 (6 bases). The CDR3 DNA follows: TGCGCCAGCAGCCCCCTTGGGGGGACTCACTCCTACGAGCGGTACTTC. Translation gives CASSPLGGTHSYERYF.